This is a list of T cell receptor beta chains from one sample in a study of blood T cells in healthy people across ages. TCRdb fed the 5' RACE reads into MiXCR, producing one record per CDR3 protein. The sample includes around 690,000 distinct CDR3 sequences, roughly three fifths of them seen just once. Specimen: blood. Source of these receptors: a man aged 55-75 years in good health. Each CDR3 is given with its conserved first and last residue. D genes are given only for firm matches. Rows give clone size only sometimes, using once, few, many, or a class for an expanded clone.

v_call	d_call	clone_size	j_call	cdr3_nt	cdr3_aa
TRBV14	-	few	TRBJ1-2	TGTGCCAGCAGCCGCGATCTGGTTACCAGCTACACCTTC	CASSRDLVTSYTF
TRBV20-1	TRBD1	-	TRBJ2-3	TGCAGTGCTAGAGATGAAACAGGGGCAGATACGCAGTATTTT	CSARDETGADTQYF
TRBV7-2	-	-	TRBJ1-2	TGTGCCAGCAGCTTAGACGGCGGGCCAAGAAGCTACACCTTC	CASSLDGGPRSYTF
TRBV18	TRBD2	-	TRBJ2-7	TGTGCCAGCTCACCACCGGCTAGCGGGGGGGCCCTCGAGCAGTACTTC	CASSPPASGGALEQYF
TRBV4-1	-	-	TRBJ2-7	TGCGCCAGCAGCCAAGAGGCCGGGGGCGAGCAGTACTTC	CASSQEAGGEQYF
TRBV29-1	-	-	TRBJ2-1	TGCAGCGTTACGACAGTCCGAGGGAATGAGCAGTTCTTC	CSVTTVRGNEQFF
TRBV5-1	-	once	TRBJ2-4	TGCGCCAGCAGCTTGGCCGTAGGGTTAGCCAAAAACATTCAGTACTTC	CASSLAVGLAKNIQYF
TRBV7-9	-	few	TRBJ2-5	TGTGCCAGCAGCGATACCAAATCGTTTGAGACCCAGTACTTC	CASSDTKSFETQYF
TRBV6-5	-	-	TRBJ1-1	TGTGCCAGCAGTTACTCGGGGGCAATGAACACTGAAGCTTTCTTT	CASSYSGAMNTEAFF
TRBV5-1	TRBD1	-	TRBJ1-3	TGCGCCAGCAGCTTGGAGGGACAGGCCTCTGGAAACACCATATATTTT	CASSLEGQASGNTIYF
TRBV5-1	-	many	TRBJ2-3	TGCGCCAGCAGCTTTGCGACAGATACGCAGTATTTT	CASSFATDTQYF
TRBV7-2	-	-	TRBJ2-1	TGTGCCAGCAGCTTAGTGGGGGCCCCTCAACGGGGTGAGCAGTTCTTC	CASSLVGAPQRGEQFF
TRBV6-1	-	-	TRBJ2-2	TGTGCCAGCAGTCTCTTTAGCGCTACGAACACCGGGGAGCTGTTTTTT	CASSLFSATNTGELFF
TRBV4-1	-	-	TRBJ2-7	TGCGCCAGCAGCCAAGTACAGCAGGGACCCTACGAGCAGTACTTC	CASSQVQQGPYEQYF
TRBV20-1	-	few	TRBJ2-1	TGTAGTGCTACCCCCGGACAGTATTCTTACAATGAGCAGTTCTTC	CSATPGQYSYNEQFF
TRBV5-1	-	many	TRBJ2-7	TGCGCCAGCAGCTTATTCCAGTGGAGCTCCTACGAGCAGTACTTC	CASSLFQWSSYEQYF
TRBV20-1	TRBD1	many	TRBJ1-3	TGCAGTGCCCCAATACTAGGGGGCACTGGAAACACCATATATTTT	CSAPILGGTGNTIYF
TRBV7-2	TRBD1	once	TRBJ1-2	TGTGCCAGCAGCTGGGACAGAAGCGGCTACACCTTC	CASSWDRSGYTF
TRBV7-8	TRBD2	few	TRBJ2-5	TGTGCCAGCAGCTTAAACGGCGGGGGTTGGGGGCAAGAGACCCAGTACTTC	CASSLNGGGWGQETQYF
TRBV21-1	-	-	TRBJ1-1	TGTGCCAGCAGCTACGCCATCGTCGGGTCGCCAAACACTGAAGCTTTCTTT	CASSYAIVGSPNTEAFF
TRBV7-2	-	-	TRBJ1-2	TGTGCCAGCAGCTTAGGTCGGGTAAACTATGGCTACACCTTC	CASSLGRVNYGYTF
TRBV5-6	TRBD1	-	TRBJ1-1	TGTGCCAGCAGCTCCCTAGACAGGGGAACTGAAGCTTTCTTT	CASSSLDRGTEAFF
TRBV12-3/TRBV12-4	-	-	TRBJ2-3	TGTGCCAGCAGGGATAGTGCGGGGCCAGATACGCAGTATTTT	CASRDSAGPDTQYF
TRBV5-5	TRBD1	-	TRBJ2-5	TGTGCCAGCAGCCAAGAGACAGGGGGCGTTAGGGAGACCCAGTACTTC	CASSQETGGVRETQYF
TRBV18	-	-	TRBJ1-4	TGTGCCAGCTCAGCGACCATCTCGAGCGAAAAACTGTTTTTT	CASSATISSEKLFF
TRBV5-1	-	-	TRBJ1-2	TGCGCCAGCAGCTTGGCCGGGGAGGGGAGCTATGGCTACACCTTC	CASSLAGEGSYGYTF
TRBV6-2/TRBV6-3	TRBD1	-	TRBJ1-1	TGTGCCAGCAGCCCTACAGGGGAGGCTGACACTGAAGCTTTCTTT	CASSPTGEADTEAFF
TRBV29-1	-	few	TRBJ1-2	TGCAGCGTTCCCCACTCTAACTATGGCTACACCTTC	CSVPHSNYGYTF
TRBV5-1	-	once	TRBJ1-2	TGCGCCAGCAGCTTCATAGGAGGGGTTGGCTATGGCTACACCTTC	CASSFIGGVGYGYTF
TRBV3-1	TRBD1	-	TRBJ1-4	TGTGCCAGCAGCCAAGGGACAGGGCCCGAAAAACTGTTTTTT	CASSQGTGPEKLFF
TRBV29-1	TRBD1	few	TRBJ2-1	TGCAGCGTTGAAGCGACAGGGGGCTCCTACAATGAGCAGTTCTTC	CSVEATGGSYNEQFF
TRBV20-1	TRBD1	few	TRBJ1-2	TGCAGTGCTAGAATCCAGGGGGCTAACTATGGCTACACCTTC	CSARIQGANYGYTF
TRBV7-9	TRBD2	-	TRBJ2-5	TGTGCCAGCAGCCGACGACTAGCGGAGACCCAGTACTTC	CASSRRLAETQYF
TRBV6-1	-	-	TRBJ1-2	TGTGCCAGCCGTCACACATCTCACTATGGCTACACCTTC	CASRHTSHYGYTF
TRBV12-3/TRBV12-4	-	-	TRBJ2-4	TGTGCCAGCAGTTTAGAATCGTCTAGGGGCATTCAGTACTTC	CASSLESSRGIQYF
TRBV5-1	TRBD1	-	TRBJ1-2	TGCGCCAGCAGCTTGGCGGACAGGGGGAATGGCTACACCTTC	CASSLADRGNGYTF
TRBV4-2	-	-	TRBJ2-7	TGTGCCAGCAGCCAGGAATCCGCCTATAGATACGAGCAGTACTTC	CASSQESAYRYEQYF
TRBV2	TRBD2	-	TRBJ2-5	TGTGCCAGCACTCTAAGGACTAGCGTGTGGGGAGAGACCCAGTACTTC	CASTLRTSVWGETQYF
TRBV10-1	TRBD1	-	TRBJ2-3	TGCGCCAGCAGTGAGACGGGACAGGGTTGGACAGATACGCAGTATTTT	CASSETGQGWTDTQYF
TRBV5-1	-	-	TRBJ2-5	TGCGCCAGCAGCTCGCGCGGCGGAGGCGAGGGAGAGACCCAGTACTTC	CASSSRGGGEGETQYF
TRBV6-6	-	-	TRBJ1-6	TGTGCCAGCAGTTACGCGAGGAGGGTAGAGAGTAATTCACCCCTCCACTTT	CASSYARRVESNSPLHF
TRBV9	TRBD2	-	TRBJ2-6	TGTGCCAGCAGCGTAGGACTAGCGGCCGGGGCCAACGTCCTGACTTTC	CASSVGLAAGANVLTF
TRBV7-2	TRBD2	-	TRBJ2-3	TGTGCCAGCGGCTTGCTAGCGGGGGGGTACCGCGATACGCAGTATTTT	CASGLLAGGYRDTQYF
TRBV27	TRBD1	-	TRBJ2-5	TGTGCCAGCAGCGAATACATTGGACAGGGCCCCAGGGAGACCCAGTACTTC	CASSEYIGQGPRETQYF
TRBV5-1	TRBD2	-	TRBJ2-5	TGCGCCAGCAGCGTCGTCGGGGGGATGGAGACCCAGTACTTC	CASSVVGGMETQYF
TRBV10-2	-	once	TRBJ2-1	TGCGCCAGCAACGGCCGGACGGGCGATGAGCAGTTCTTC	CASNGRTGDEQFF
TRBV28	-	-	TRBJ2-7	TGTGCCAGCAGCGAACCCGGGACACGCTCCTACGAGCAGTACTTC	CASSEPGTRSYEQYF
TRBV12-3/TRBV12-4	-	-	TRBJ2-3	TGTGCCAGCAGTTTTCCCAGCGTGGGCACAGATACGCAGTATTTT	CASSFPSVGTDTQYF
TRBV7-2	-	few	TRBJ2-1	TGTGCCAGCAGCTCTCGGACTGGCGCTTCCTACAATGAGCAGTTCTTC	CASSSRTGASYNEQFF